Listed below are T cell receptor beta chains from one sample, sequenced in a study of T cell repertoires in cytomegalovirus infection. These receptors are not linked to any known antigen. MiXCR was run by TCRdb on the reads, yielding one entry per CDR3 protein. The data contain 700,000 to 900,000 distinct CDR3 sequences, almost 30% of them singletons. The source material was cultured CD8+ T cells from PBMCs, sampled from culture after CMV antigen stimulation. The receptor set was obtained from a human donor in good health (CMV status not recorded). Some clones in this sample may be carry-over from other donors' samples. Both conserved end residues are part of each CDR3. Fields, in order: V gene, D gene, clone size, J gene, CDR3 DNA, CDR3 protein. D genes are given only for firm matches. Expanded clones get a size class; other rows say once, few or many, or leave the size out.

v_gene: TRBV4-3
d_gene: TRBD2
abundance: few
j_gene: TRBJ2-2
CDR3nt: TGCGCCAGCAGCCAAGATGGAATAGCGGGGTCCACCGGGGAGCTGTTTTTT
CDR3aa: CASSQDGIAGSTGELFF

v_gene: TRBV6-6
d_gene: -
abundance: -
j_gene: TRBJ1-4
CDR3nt: TGTGCCAGCAGTTACTCGGTTGGGGGCGGGAATGAAAAACTGTTTTTT
CDR3aa: CASSYSVGGGNEKLFF

v_gene: TRBV29-1
d_gene: -
abundance: -
j_gene: TRBJ1-1
CDR3nt: TGCAGCGTTGGGACCTTCCATGGCACTGAAGCTTTCTTT
CDR3aa: CSVGTFHGTEAFF

v_gene: TRBV14
d_gene: -
abundance: -
j_gene: TRBJ2-1
CDR3nt: TGTGCCAGCAGCCTAGGCGGGCTTAGGTACACTGAGCAGTTCTTC
CDR3aa: CASSLGGLRYTEQFF

v_gene: TRBV12-3/TRBV12-4
d_gene: -
abundance: -
j_gene: TRBJ1-2
CDR3nt: TGTGCCAGCAGTTTAAGAGGTCAGGGGCACTATGGCTACACCTTC
CDR3aa: CASSLRGQGHYGYTF

v_gene: TRBV7-6
d_gene: -
abundance: many
j_gene: TRBJ1-2
CDR3nt: TGTGCCAGCAGCTTAGCAGGGAATGATGGCTACACCTTC
CDR3aa: CASSLAGNDGYTF

v_gene: TRBV12-3/TRBV12-4
d_gene: -
abundance: few
j_gene: TRBJ1-1
CDR3nt: TGTGCCAGCCCCAACCGCGAAAGGGAAGCTTTCTTT
CDR3aa: CASPNREREAFF

v_gene: TRBV7-3
d_gene: TRBD2
abundance: many
j_gene: TRBJ2-1
CDR3nt: TGTGCCAGCAGCCCGCCTAGCGGGGGGTTCGATGAGCAGTTCTTC
CDR3aa: CASSPPSGGFDEQFF

v_gene: TRBV5-5
d_gene: -
abundance: few
j_gene: TRBJ2-5
CDR3nt: TGTGCCAGCAGCTTGGGGCAGGGTGGGCAGACCCAGTACTTC
CDR3aa: CASSLGQGGQTQYF

v_gene: TRBV20-1
d_gene: -
abundance: -
j_gene: TRBJ1-1
CDR3nt: TGCTCAGGACACGAGAACACTGAAGCTTTCTTT
CDR3aa: CSGHENTEAFF

v_gene: TRBV27
d_gene: -
abundance: few
j_gene: TRBJ2-4
CDR3nt: TGTGCCAGCAGTCCCTCGGTGGCCAAAAACATTCAGTACTTC
CDR3aa: CASSPSVAKNIQYF

v_gene: TRBV6-1
d_gene: TRBD1
abundance: few
j_gene: TRBJ2-1
CDR3nt: TGTGCCACCATGACAGGGATTGAGCAGTTCTTC
CDR3aa: CATMTGIEQFF

v_gene: TRBV9
d_gene: -
abundance: -
j_gene: TRBJ2-4
CDR3nt: TGTGCCAGCAGCGTAGCTACAGGGATAGCCAAAAACATTCAGTACTTC
CDR3aa: CASSVATGIAKNIQYF

v_gene: TRBV6-6
d_gene: -
abundance: few
j_gene: TRBJ1-5
CDR3nt: TGTGCCAGCAGTTACTCGAGCGGACCAGAGCGTCGCAATCAGCCCCAGCATTTT
CDR3aa: CASSYSSGPERRNQPQHF

v_gene: TRBV24-1
d_gene: -
abundance: -
j_gene: TRBJ2-1
CDR3nt: TGTGCCACCAGTGATTTGAAAAGTGTTGAGCAGTTCTTC
CDR3aa: CATSDLKSVEQFF

v_gene: TRBV6-2/TRBV6-3
d_gene: TRBD1
abundance: -
j_gene: TRBJ1-4
CDR3nt: TGTGCCGGCAGTCCCGGACAGGGAGAGGACGAAAAACTGTTTTTT
CDR3aa: CAGSPGQGEDEKLFF

v_gene: TRBV10-3
d_gene: -
abundance: few
j_gene: TRBJ1-2
CDR3nt: TGTGCCATCAGTGATGGCGGCACCATCGTAAGCTATGGCTACACCTTC
CDR3aa: CAISDGGTIVSYGYTF

v_gene: TRBV4-1
d_gene: -
abundance: -
j_gene: TRBJ2-2
CDR3nt: TGCGCCAGCAGCCAAGGGGGTTTCTCCGGGGAGCTGTTTTTT
CDR3aa: CASSQGGFSGELFF

v_gene: TRBV7-9
d_gene: -
abundance: -
j_gene: TRBJ1-1
CDR3nt: TGTGCCAGCAGCGTCCCCAGGGATAGGGCCACTGAAGCTTTCTTT
CDR3aa: CASSVPRDRATEAFF

v_gene: TRBV7-2
d_gene: -
abundance: -
j_gene: TRBJ2-1
CDR3nt: TGTGCCAGCAGCTTGCCAGGGGGGGTGGACAATGAGCAGTTCTTC
CDR3aa: CASSLPGGVDNEQFF

v_gene: TRBV7-1
d_gene: -
abundance: -
j_gene: TRBJ1-2
CDR3nt: TGTGCCAGCAGCCACATAGGGACGGCCTATGGCTACACCTTC
CDR3aa: CASSHIGTAYGYTF

v_gene: TRBV7-9
d_gene: -
abundance: few
j_gene: TRBJ1-2
CDR3nt: TGTGCCAGCAGCTGGGAGCAGGGACCTAACTATGGCTACACCTTC
CDR3aa: CASSWEQGPNYGYTF

v_gene: TRBV7-9
d_gene: -
abundance: few
j_gene: TRBJ2-2
CDR3nt: TGTGCCAGCACGTCCCTGGCGGGGAATGGGCTGTTTTTT
CDR3aa: CASTSLAGNGLFF

v_gene: TRBV4-1
d_gene: TRBD1
abundance: -
j_gene: TRBJ1-1
CDR3nt: TGCGCCAGCAGCCAAGAGGGACAGGGAGAAGCTTTCTTT
CDR3aa: CASSQEGQGEAFF

v_gene: TRBV7-6
d_gene: TRBD2
abundance: few
j_gene: TRBJ2-5
CDR3nt: TGTGCCAGCAGCCCACCGGGACTAGCGCCCCAAGAGACCCAGTACTTC
CDR3aa: CASSPPGLAPQETQYF

v_gene: TRBV4-3
d_gene: TRBD2
abundance: few
j_gene: TRBJ2-2
CDR3nt: TGCGCCAGCAGCCACCCCGCCAGCGGGGAGGACACCGGGGAGCTGTTTTTT
CDR3aa: CASSHPASGEDTGELFF

v_gene: TRBV11-2
d_gene: -
abundance: few
j_gene: TRBJ2-1
CDR3nt: TGTGCCAGCAGCCCAATACCGGGGTATGGAGATGAGCAGTTCTTC
CDR3aa: CASSPIPGYGDEQFF

v_gene: TRBV2
d_gene: TRBD1
abundance: few
j_gene: TRBJ1-5
CDR3nt: TGTGCCAGCAGTGACCTAGCCCGGGACAGATTCAATCAGCCCCAGCATTTT
CDR3aa: CASSDLARDRFNQPQHF

v_gene: TRBV5-6
d_gene: -
abundance: -
j_gene: TRBJ2-7
CDR3nt: TGTGCCAGCAGCTTGAGGACGACCCGGCACACCTCCTACGAGCAGTACTTC
CDR3aa: CASSLRTTRHTSYEQYF

v_gene: TRBV19
d_gene: -
abundance: few
j_gene: TRBJ2-7
CDR3nt: TGTGCCAGTAGTATAATTGGGGCCTCCTACGAGCAGTACTTC
CDR3aa: CASSIIGASYEQYF

v_gene: TRBV25-1
d_gene: -
abundance: -
j_gene: TRBJ1-6
CDR3nt: TGTGCCAGCAGTGGCGGATTGAAACCCCTCCACTTT
CDR3aa: CASSGGLKPLHF

v_gene: TRBV19
d_gene: TRBD2
abundance: -
j_gene: TRBJ2-1
CDR3nt: TGTGCCAGTAGTCTAGAGTGGGGGGGGAATGAGCAGTTCTTC
CDR3aa: CASSLEWGGNEQFF

v_gene: TRBV6-2/TRBV6-3
d_gene: -
abundance: -
j_gene: TRBJ1-1
CDR3nt: TGTGCCAGCAGACCGGACGCCGTGAAGGGAGCTTTCTTT
CDR3aa: CASRPDAVKGAFF

v_gene: TRBV24-1
d_gene: TRBD1
abundance: -
j_gene: TRBJ1-5
CDR3nt: TGTGCCACCAGTGATTTGGGACAGGGGTCGATCGAGCCCCAGCATTTT
CDR3aa: CATSDLGQGSIEPQHF

v_gene: TRBV6-1
d_gene: -
abundance: many
j_gene: TRBJ2-5
CDR3nt: TGTGCCAGTGGACTGCCCCAGTACTTC
CDR3aa: CASGLPQYF

v_gene: TRBV10-3
d_gene: -
abundance: -
j_gene: TRBJ2-3
CDR3nt: TGTGCCATCACCGACACTTCATCGGATACGCAGTATTTT
CDR3aa: CAITDTSSDTQYF

v_gene: TRBV7-6
d_gene: TRBD2
abundance: many
j_gene: TRBJ2-2
CDR3nt: TGTGCCAGCAGCCCCCAAGCGGGGGGGCAGGCCGGGGAGCTGTTTTTT
CDR3aa: CASSPQAGGQAGELFF

v_gene: TRBV6-1
d_gene: -
abundance: few
j_gene: TRBJ1-5
CDR3nt: TGTGCCAGCAGTGATATGGATCAGCCCCAGCATTTT
CDR3aa: CASSDMDQPQHF

v_gene: TRBV4-1
d_gene: TRBD1
abundance: -
j_gene: TRBJ1-6
CDR3nt: TGCGCCAGCAGCCAAGCGCAGGGGGCCGATTCACCCCTCCACTTT
CDR3aa: CASSQAQGADSPLHF

v_gene: TRBV7-9
d_gene: TRBD1
abundance: -
j_gene: TRBJ2-1
CDR3nt: TGTGCCAGCAGCTCCCGGGACAGGGGATCCTACAATGAGCAGTTCTTC
CDR3aa: CASSSRDRGSYNEQFF